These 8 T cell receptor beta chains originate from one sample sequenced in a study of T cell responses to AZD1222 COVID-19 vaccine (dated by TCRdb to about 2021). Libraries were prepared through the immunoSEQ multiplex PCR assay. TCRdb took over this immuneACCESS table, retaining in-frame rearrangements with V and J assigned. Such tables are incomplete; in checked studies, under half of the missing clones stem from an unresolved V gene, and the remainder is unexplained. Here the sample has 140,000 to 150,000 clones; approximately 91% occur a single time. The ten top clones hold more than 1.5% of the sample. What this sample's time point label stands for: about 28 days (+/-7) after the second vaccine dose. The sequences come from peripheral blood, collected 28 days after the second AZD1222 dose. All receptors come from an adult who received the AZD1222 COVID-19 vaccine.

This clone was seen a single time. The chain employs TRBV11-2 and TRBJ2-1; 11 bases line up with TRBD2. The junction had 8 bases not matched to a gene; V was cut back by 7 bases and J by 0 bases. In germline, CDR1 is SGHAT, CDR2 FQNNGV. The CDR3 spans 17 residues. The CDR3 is CASTKSSGRGSYNEQFF. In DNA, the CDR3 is TGTGCCAGCACCAAAAGTAGCGGGAGGGGCTCCTACAATGAGCAGTTCTTC.

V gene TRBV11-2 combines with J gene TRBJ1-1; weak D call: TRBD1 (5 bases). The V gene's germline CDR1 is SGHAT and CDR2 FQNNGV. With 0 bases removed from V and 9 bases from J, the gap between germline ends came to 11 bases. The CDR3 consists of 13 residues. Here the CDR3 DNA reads TGTGCCAGCAGCTTAGAGGGGTCGGGGCAAGCTTTCTTT. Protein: CASSLEGSGQAFF.

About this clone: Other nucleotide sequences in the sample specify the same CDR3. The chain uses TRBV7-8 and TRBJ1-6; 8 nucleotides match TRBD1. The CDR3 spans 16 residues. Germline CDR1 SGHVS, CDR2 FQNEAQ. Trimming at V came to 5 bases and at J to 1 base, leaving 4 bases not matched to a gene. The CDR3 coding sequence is TGTGCCAGCAGCCTACGACAGGGGTCCTATAATTCACCCCTCCACTTT. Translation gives CASSLRQGSYNSPLHF.

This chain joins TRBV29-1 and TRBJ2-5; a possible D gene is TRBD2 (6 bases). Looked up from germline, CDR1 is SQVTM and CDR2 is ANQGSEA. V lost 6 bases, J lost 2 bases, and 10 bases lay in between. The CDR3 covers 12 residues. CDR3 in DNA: TGCAGCGTCAAGACTAGTCAAGAGACCCAGTACTTC. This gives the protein CSVKTSQETQYF.

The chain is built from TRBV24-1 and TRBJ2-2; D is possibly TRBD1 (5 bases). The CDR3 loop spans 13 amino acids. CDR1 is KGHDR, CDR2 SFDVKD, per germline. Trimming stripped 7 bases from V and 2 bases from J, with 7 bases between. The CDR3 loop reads CATRQENTGELFF. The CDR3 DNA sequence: TGTGCCACCAGACAGGAAAACACCGGGGAGCTGTTTTTT.

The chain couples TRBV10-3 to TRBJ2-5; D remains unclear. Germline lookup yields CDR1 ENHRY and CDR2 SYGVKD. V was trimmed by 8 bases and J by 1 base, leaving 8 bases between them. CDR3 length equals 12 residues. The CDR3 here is CAIGVTQETQYF. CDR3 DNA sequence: TGTGCCATCGGGGTGACCCAAGAGACCCAGTACTTC.

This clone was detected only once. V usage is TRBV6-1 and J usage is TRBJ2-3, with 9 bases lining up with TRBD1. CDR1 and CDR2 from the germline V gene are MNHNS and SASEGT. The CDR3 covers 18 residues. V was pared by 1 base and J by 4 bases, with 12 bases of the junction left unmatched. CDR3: CASSEVALGQGRADTQYF. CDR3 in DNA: TGTGCCAGCAGTGAAGTTGCTCTGGGACAGGGTAGGGCAGATACGCAGTATTTT.

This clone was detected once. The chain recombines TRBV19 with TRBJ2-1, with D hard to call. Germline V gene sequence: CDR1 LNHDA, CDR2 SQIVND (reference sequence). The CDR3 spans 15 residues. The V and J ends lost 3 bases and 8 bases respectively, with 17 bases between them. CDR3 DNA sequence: TGTGCCAGTAGTATTGACGGGTCTCCATACGATGAGCAGTTCTTC. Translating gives CASSIDGSPYDEQFF. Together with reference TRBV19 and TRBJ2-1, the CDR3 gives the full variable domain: DGGITQSPKYLFRKEGQNVTLSCEQNLNHDAMYWYRQDPGQGLRLIYYSQIVNDFQKGDIAEGYSVSREKKESFPLTVTSAQKNPTAFYLCASSIDGSPYDEQFFGPGTRLTVL.